This T cell receptor beta chain was sequenced during a study of T cell responses to AZD1222 COVID-19 vaccine. Study background: Second-dose timings of about 4 or about 12 weeks were pooled.

Findings of the study overall: Clonal diversity may have been underestimated in mostly white British donors. The number of AZD1222 recipients seropositive at baseline was only six.

Comments on this clone: The antigen is unknown.

TCRdb's table, derived via immunoSEQ multiplex PCR, lists solely in-frame clones and lacks some. The data contain some 97,000 clones, 80% to 95% of them seen just once; the ten biggest clones take up around 1.7%. The specimen was peripheral blood, collected on day 0 of AZD1222 vaccination. The sequence derives from an adult in good health.

CDR3 coding DNA: TGTGCCAGCAGCTTGACCGTCCAAGGGGCCCAGTACTTC. Protein product: CASSLTVQGAQYF. The V and J genes are TRBV7-9 and TRBJ2-5; possibly TRBD1 for D (5 bases). This CDR3 has 13 residues. Deletions cut 3 bases from V and 9 bases from J, with 14 bases between. Germline V gene sequence: CDR1 SEHNR, CDR2 FQNEAQ (reference sequence). The complete variable domain, with remaining parts taken from reference TRBV7-9 and TRBJ2-5, reads DTGVSQNPRHKITKRGQNVTFRCDPISEHNRLYWYRQTLGQGPEFLTYFQNEAQLEKSRLLSDRFSAERPKGSFSTLEIQRTEQGDSAMYLCASSLTVQGAQYFGPGTRLLVL.